The 20 T cell receptor beta chains below come from one sample, sequenced in a study of shared clonotypes between healthy human individuals. The naive CD8 population came from CD45RO-negative cells selected for CCR7, without terminally differentiated effector memory CD45RA+ cells. Sequencing was performed with immunoSEQ multiplex PCR; in TCRdb, only in-frame clones are kept and a portion is missing. Among about 2.1 million clones listed, about 94% were seen once. The sequenced material came from naive CD8+ T cells from PBMCs. The source of these receptors is a man younger than 35 in good health. Some clones in this sample may be carry-over from other donors' samples.

The chain carries TRBV7-9 and TRBJ2-7, with 8 bases lining up with TRBD1. V shed 1 base, J shed 6 bases, and the junction held 8 bases outside the gene matches. Looked up from germline, CDR1 is SEHNR and CDR2 is FQNEAQ (reference sequence). CDR3 length equals 15 residues. The DNA of the CDR3 is TGTGCCAGCAGCTTAGTCCAGGGGGCCCTACTCGAGCAGTACTTC. This translates into CASSLVQGALLEQYF.

J is TRBJ2-1 and V is TRBV29-1; D gene ambiguous. Deletions cut 1 base from V and 2 bases from J, with 12 bases between. The CDR3 loop spans 15 amino acids. Germline-derived CDR1 and CDR2 are SQVTM and ANQGSEA. The CDR3 here is CSVEGLTKTYNEQFF. Written as DNA, the CDR3 is TGCAGCGTTGAAGGGCTTACGAAAACCTACAATGAGCAGTTCTTC.

The CDR3: CATSRLRHPEAFF. CDR3 nucleotide sequence: TGTGCCACCAGCAGGCTTCGACACCCTGAAGCTTTCTTT. The chain joins TRBV15 to TRBJ1-1; unclear D gene. CDR1 and CDR2 from the germline V gene are LNHNV and YYDKDF (reference sequence). The CDR3 loop spans 13 amino acids. V was shortened by 3 bases and J by 6 bases, with 11 bases between the two germline ends.

V is TRBV7-9 and J is TRBJ1-1, with D maybe TRBD1 (5 bases). V was trimmed by 5 bases and J by 4 bases, leaving 14 bases between them. This CDR3 is built from 14 residues. In germline, CDR1 is SEHNR, CDR2 FQNEAQ (reference sequence). Here the CDR3 DNA reads TGTGCCAGCAGCCCACTTCCTCAGGGCACTGAAGCTTTCTTT. It specifies CASSPLPQGTEAFF.

This chain uses TRBV28 with TRBJ2-2; TRBD2 agrees at 8 bases. V dropped 11 bases and J dropped 5; count of bases not matched to a gene: 10. This CDR3 contains 14 residues. The germline gives CDR1 MDHEN, CDR2 SYDVKM. The CDR3: CALESGRGTGELFF. As DNA, the CDR3 is TGTGCCTTGGAAAGCGGGAGAGGGACCGGGGAGCTGTTTTTT.

This clone was seen only once. This chain links TRBV7-9 with TRBJ1-1; D perhaps matches TRBD1 (6 bases). CDR3 length: 16 amino acids. The germline V gene has CDR1 SEHNR and CDR2 FQNEAQ (reference sequence). V lost 4 bases to trimming and J lost 4 bases, with 19 bases between them. The CDR3 region is CASSSVGAVDGTEAFF. The DNA of the CDR3 is TGTGCCAGCAGCTCGGTGGGGGCCGTCGACGGCACTGAAGCTTTCTTT.

This chain connects TRBV28 to TRBJ2-3, with D perhaps being TRBD1 or TRBD2 (6 bases each). There are 17 residues in the CDR3. The ends were cut back, 4 bases at V and 1 base at J, with 18 bases in the middle. The germline gives CDR1 MDHEN, CDR2 SYDVKM. The CDR3 DNA follows: TGTGCCAGCAGTTCGTACAGGGAGGTTCGGGGCACAGATACGCAGTATTTT. Translating gives CASSSYREVRGTDTQYF.

The sample holds one count of this clone. This rearrangement joins TRBV28 to TRBJ2-7; the D gene is possibly TRBD1 (5 bases). The CDR3 is 13 amino acids. Between the trimmed V and J ends, which lost 6 bases and 3 bases, there was a span of 12 bases. The V gene's germline CDR1 is MDHEN and CDR2 SYDVKM. The CDR3 spells CASRNFQGYEQYF. The CDR3 coding sequence is TGTGCCAGCAGAAACTTCCAGGGCTACGAGCAGTACTTC.

The chain has TRBV13 and TRBJ2-1; D might be TRBD1 or TRBD2, each matching 6 bases. CDR3 length equals 17 residues. The V end lost 5 bases, the J end lost 1 base, and 18 bases lay between the germline ends. CDR1 is PRHDT and CDR2 is FYEKMQ in the germline V gene (reference sequence). CDR3 region: CASSDLGGEGSYNEQFF. The CDR3 DNA reads as TGTGCCAGCAGCGACCTCGGGGGCGAGGGGTCCTACAATGAGCAGTTCTTC.

The CDR3 loop reads CASSLNPNTEAFF. The CDR3, as DNA: TGTGCCAGCAGCTTAAACCCGAACACTGAAGCTTTCTTT. The chain uses TRBV11-2 and TRBJ1-1; D is undetermined. CDR1 SGHAT and CDR2 FQNNGV come from the germline V gene. V lost 2 bases and J 1 base, leaving 5 bases between the germline ends. CDR3 length: 13 amino acids.

This chain connects TRBV27 to TRBJ2-3, with D unresolved. This CDR3 has 14 amino acids. Germline CDR1 MNHEY, CDR2 SMNVEV (reference sequence). Trimming took off 11 bases at V and 2 bases at J, with 17 bases between the two ends. This CDR3 reads CASCRALLTDTQYF. CDR3 nucleotides: TGTGCCTCTTGCAGAGCACTCCTCACAGATACGCAGTATTTT.

The V call is TRBV28, the J call TRBJ2-7; D remains unclear. CDR1 is MDHEN, CDR2 SYDVKM, per germline. CDR3 length: 12 amino acids. V lost 3 bases to trimming and J lost 4 bases, with 7 bases between them. CDR3 DNA sequence: TGTGCCAGCAGTTTTGGGATGTACGAGCAGTACTTC. Translated: CASSFGMYEQYF.

This sequence joins TRBV19 and TRBJ1-2; D not resolved. V was clipped by 7 bases and J by 0 bases, with 12 bases between them. The CDR3 runs 14 residues. Germline V gene lookup returns CDR1 LNHDA and CDR2 SQIVND (reference sequence). CDR3 loop: CASTRGLANYGYTF. In DNA form, the CDR3 reads TGTGCCAGTACTCGAGGGCTAGCTAACTATGGCTACACCTTC.

The chain is built from TRBV19 and TRBJ2-1; possibly TRBD2 for D (5 bases). Germline V gives CDR1 LNHDA, CDR2 SQIVND (reference sequence). The CDR3 has 15 residues. Trimming took 3 bases from V and 2 from J, leaving 11 bases between them. In nucleotides, the CDR3 is TGTGCCAGTAGTATGGGAGCCTTCCCCTACAATGAGCAGTTCTTC. Translation: CASSMGAFPYNEQFF. The whole variable domain, filled in from reference TRBV19 and TRBJ2-1, reads DGGITQSPKYLFRKEGQNVTLSCEQNLNHDAMYWYRQDPGQGLRLIYYSQIVNDFQKGDIAEGYSVSREKKESFPLTVTSAQKNPTAFYLCASSMGAFPYNEQFFGPGTRLTVL.

V usage is TRBV28 and J usage is TRBJ2-3, with unresolved D. CDR3 size: 15 residues. V lost 6 bases to trimming and J lost 0 bases, with 13 bases between them. In germline, CDR1 is MDHEN, CDR2 SYDVKM. The chain's CDR3 is CASSLDSLSTDTQYF. DNA of the CDR3: TGTGCCAGCAGCCTAGATTCTCTAAGCACAGATACGCAGTATTTT.

The genes are TRBV6-5 and TRBJ2-2; D gene ambiguous. Germline V gene lookup returns CDR1 MNHEY and CDR2 SVGAGI. Trimming removed 6 bases at V and 5 bases at J, with 13 bases between. CDR3 length equals 14 residues. The CDR3 spells CASRIGLGTGELFF. In DNA form, the CDR3 reads TGTGCCAGCAGGATAGGGTTGGGGACCGGGGAGCTGTTTTTT.

This rearrangement joins TRBV9 to TRBJ1-2; D is uncertain. This CDR3 is 14 amino acids long. Per the germline V gene, CDR1 is SGDLS and CDR2 is YYNGEE. Trimming cost V 0 bases and J 5 bases, with 11 bases left between them. For the CDR3, the DNA is TGTGCCAGCAGCGTAGGCGCAGGAATTTATGGCTACACCTTC. Translation: CASSVGAGIYGYTF.

This rearrangement joins TRBV5-1 to TRBJ2-1; the D is unclear. This CDR3 contains 15 residues. V was shortened by 0 bases and J by 6 bases, with 13 bases between the two germline ends. CDR1 SGHRS and CDR2 YFSETQ come from the germline V gene. The CDR3 coding sequence is TGCGCCAGCAGCTTGGTATTCGGGCTGCTCAATGAGCAGTTCTTC. It encodes CASSLVFGLLNEQFF.

This clone was recorded only once. V usage is TRBV18 and J usage is TRBJ1-5; TRBD1 agrees at 9 bases. Germline V gene lookup returns CDR1 KGHSH and CDR2 LQKENI. Trimming removed 3 bases from V and 3 bases from J; junction bases left unmatched: 9. The CDR3 sequence is 17 residues long. This CDR3 reads CASSPAYRTGDNQPQHF. The CDR3 DNA reads TGTGCCAGCTCACCCGCTTATCGGACAGGGGACAATCAGCCCCAGCATTTT.

With respect to this clone: The same CDR3 can be traced to other DNA sequences in this sample. This sequence joins TRBV28 and TRBJ1-1; no clear D. This CDR3 contains 13 residues. The germline V gene encodes CDR1 MDHEN and CDR2 SYDVKM. The germline V and J ends were trimmed by 5 bases and 5 bases, with 12 bases remaining between them. CDR3 sequence (DNA): TGTGCCAGCAGTCTTACCCGCGGGACTGAAGCTTTCTTT. Protein: CASSLTRGTEAFF. Complete variable domain (other parts from reference TRBV28 and TRBJ1-1): DVKVTQSSRYLVKRTGEKVFLECVQDMDHENMFWYRQDPGLGLRLIYFSYDVKMKEKGDIPEGYSVSREKKERFSLILESASTNQTSMYLCASSLTRGTEAFFGQGTRLTVV.